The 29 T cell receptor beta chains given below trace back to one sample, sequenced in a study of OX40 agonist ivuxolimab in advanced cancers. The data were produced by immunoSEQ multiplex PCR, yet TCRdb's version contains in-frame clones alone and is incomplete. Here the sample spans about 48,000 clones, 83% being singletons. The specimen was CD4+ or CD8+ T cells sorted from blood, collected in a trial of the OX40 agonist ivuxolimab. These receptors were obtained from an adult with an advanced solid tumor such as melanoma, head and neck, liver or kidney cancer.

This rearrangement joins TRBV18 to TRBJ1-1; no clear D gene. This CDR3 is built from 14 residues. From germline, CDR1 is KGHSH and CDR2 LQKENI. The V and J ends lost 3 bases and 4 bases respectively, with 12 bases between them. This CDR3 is CASSPTRGSTEAFF. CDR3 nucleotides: TGTGCCAGCTCACCTACTCGGGGAAGCACTGAAGCTTTCTTT.

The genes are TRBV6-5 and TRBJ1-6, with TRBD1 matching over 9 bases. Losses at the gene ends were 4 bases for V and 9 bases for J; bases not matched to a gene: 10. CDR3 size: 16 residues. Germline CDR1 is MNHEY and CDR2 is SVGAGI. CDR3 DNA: TGTGCCAGCAGTTTCCGAGGGGGACAGGGTGGTTCACCCCTCCACTTT. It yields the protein CASSFRGGQGGSPLHF.

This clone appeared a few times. As DNA, the CDR3 is TGTGCCAGCAGCTTCTCAGATACGCAGTATTTT. It specifies CASSFSDTQYF. The gene calls are TRBV7-2 and TRBJ2-3; no firm D call. V was shortened by 3 bases and J by 4 bases, with 2 bases between the two germline ends. The CDR3 spans 11 residues. Germline assignment: CDR1 SGHTA and CDR2 FQGNSA.

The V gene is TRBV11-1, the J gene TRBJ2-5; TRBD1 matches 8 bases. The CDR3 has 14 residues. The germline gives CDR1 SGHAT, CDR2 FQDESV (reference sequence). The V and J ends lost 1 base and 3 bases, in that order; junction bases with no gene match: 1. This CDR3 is CASSLVDREETQYF. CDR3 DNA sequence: TGTGCCAGCAGCTTAGTGGACAGGGAAGAGACCCAGTACTTC.

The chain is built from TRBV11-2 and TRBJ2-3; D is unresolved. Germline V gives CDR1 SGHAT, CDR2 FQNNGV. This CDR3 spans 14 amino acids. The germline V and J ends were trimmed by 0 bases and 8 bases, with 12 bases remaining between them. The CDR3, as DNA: TGTGCCAGCAGCTTAGATCGGCGTCGGCGTACGCAGTATTTT. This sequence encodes CASSLDRRRRTQYF.

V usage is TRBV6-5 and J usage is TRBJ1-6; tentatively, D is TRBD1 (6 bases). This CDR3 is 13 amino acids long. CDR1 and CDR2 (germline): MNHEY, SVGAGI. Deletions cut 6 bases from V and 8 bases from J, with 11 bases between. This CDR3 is CASSWTDDSPLHF. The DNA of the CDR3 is TGTGCCAGCAGCTGGACAGACGATTCACCCCTCCACTTT.

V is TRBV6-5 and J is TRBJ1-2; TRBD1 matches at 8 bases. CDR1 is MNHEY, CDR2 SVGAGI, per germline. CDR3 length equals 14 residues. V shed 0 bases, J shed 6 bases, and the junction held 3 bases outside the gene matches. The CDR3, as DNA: TGTGCCAGCAGTTACTCGCGACAGGGGAATGGCTACACCTTC. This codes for CASSYSRQGNGYTF.

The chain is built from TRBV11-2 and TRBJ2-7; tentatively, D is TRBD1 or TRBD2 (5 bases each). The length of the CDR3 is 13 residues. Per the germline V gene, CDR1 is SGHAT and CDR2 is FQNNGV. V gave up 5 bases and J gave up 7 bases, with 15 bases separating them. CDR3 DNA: TGTGCCAGCAGCCCCCTGGGGCCGGGAGAGCAGTACTTC. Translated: CASSPLGPGEQYF.

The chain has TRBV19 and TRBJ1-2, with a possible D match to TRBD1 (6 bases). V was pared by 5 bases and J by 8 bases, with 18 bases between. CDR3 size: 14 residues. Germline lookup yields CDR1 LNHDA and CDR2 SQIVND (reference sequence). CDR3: CASSSPNPDRGYTF. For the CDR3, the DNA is TGTGCCAGTAGTTCTCCAAATCCTGACAGGGGCTACACCTTC.

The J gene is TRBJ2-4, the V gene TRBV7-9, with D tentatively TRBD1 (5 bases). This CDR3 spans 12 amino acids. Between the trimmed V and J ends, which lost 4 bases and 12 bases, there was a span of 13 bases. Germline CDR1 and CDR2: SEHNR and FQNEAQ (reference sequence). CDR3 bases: TGTGCCAGCAGCTCTCCATGGGGCACTCAGTACTTC. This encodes CASSSPWGTQYF.

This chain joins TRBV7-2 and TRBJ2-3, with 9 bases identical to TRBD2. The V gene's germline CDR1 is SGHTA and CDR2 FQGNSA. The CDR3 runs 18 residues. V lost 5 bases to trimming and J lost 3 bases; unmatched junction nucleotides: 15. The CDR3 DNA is TGTGCCAGCAGCCGTCTAGCGGGGTATCAATTGAGGACAGATACGCAGTATTTT. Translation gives CASSRLAGYQLRTDTQYF. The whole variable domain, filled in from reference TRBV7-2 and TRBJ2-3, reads GAGVSQSPSNKVTEKGKDVELRCDPISGHTALYWYRQSLGQGLEFLIYFQGNSAPDKSGLPSDRFSAERTGGSVSTLTIQRTQQEDSAVYLCASSRLAGYQLRTDTQYFGPGTRLTVL.

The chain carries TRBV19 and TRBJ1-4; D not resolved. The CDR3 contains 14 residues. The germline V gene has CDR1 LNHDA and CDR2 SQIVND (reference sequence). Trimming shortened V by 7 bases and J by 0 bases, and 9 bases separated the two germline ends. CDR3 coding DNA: TGTGCCAGTACTAACGGAGCAACTAATGAAAAACTGTTTTTT. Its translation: CASTNGATNEKLFF.

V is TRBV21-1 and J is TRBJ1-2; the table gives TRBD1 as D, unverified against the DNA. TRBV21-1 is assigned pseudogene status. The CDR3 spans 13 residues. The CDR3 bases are TGTGCCAGCTTCAGGGGCCGAAACTATGGCTACACCTTC. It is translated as CASFRGRNYGYTF.

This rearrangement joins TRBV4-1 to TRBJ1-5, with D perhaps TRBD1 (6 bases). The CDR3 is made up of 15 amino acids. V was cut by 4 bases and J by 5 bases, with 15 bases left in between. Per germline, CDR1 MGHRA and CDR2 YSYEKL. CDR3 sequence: CASSPSDRPHQPQHF. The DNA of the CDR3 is TGCGCCAGCAGCCCCAGCGACAGGCCTCATCAGCCCCAGCATTTT.

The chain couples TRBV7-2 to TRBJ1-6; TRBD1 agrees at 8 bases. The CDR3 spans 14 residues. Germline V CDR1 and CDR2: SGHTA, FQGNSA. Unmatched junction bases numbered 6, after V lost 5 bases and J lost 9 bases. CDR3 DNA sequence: TGTGCCAGCAGCCCCCACAGGGGGGGTTCACCCCTCCACTTT. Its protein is CASSPHRGGSPLHF.

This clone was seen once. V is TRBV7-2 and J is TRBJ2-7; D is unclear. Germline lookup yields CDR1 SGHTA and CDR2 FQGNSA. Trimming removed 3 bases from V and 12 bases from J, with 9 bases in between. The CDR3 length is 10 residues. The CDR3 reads CASSFSELYF. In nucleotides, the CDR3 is TGTGCCAGCAGCTTTTCGGAGTTGTACTTC.

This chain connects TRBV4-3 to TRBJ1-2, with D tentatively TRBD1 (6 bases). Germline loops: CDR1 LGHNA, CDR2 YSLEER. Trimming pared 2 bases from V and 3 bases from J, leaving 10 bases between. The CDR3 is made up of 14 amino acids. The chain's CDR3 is CASSQKGGDYGYTF. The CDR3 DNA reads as TGCGCCAGCAGCCAAAAGGGGGGGGACTATGGCTACACCTTC.

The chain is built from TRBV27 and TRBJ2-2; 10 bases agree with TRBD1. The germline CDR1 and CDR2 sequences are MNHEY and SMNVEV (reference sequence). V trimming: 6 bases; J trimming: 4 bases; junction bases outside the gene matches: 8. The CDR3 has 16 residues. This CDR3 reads CASRDWDRGVTGELFF. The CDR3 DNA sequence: TGTGCCAGCAGAGACTGGGACAGGGGTGTCACCGGGGAGCTGTTTTTT.

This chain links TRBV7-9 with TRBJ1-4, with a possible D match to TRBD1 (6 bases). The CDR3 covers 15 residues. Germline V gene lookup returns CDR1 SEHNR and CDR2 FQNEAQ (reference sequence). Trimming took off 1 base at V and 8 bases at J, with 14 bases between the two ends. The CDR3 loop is CASSLEAGGNEKLFF. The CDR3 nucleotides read TGTGCCAGCAGCTTAGAGGCGGGGGGCAACGAAAAACTGTTTTTT.

CDR3 in amino acids: CAWSVRGLGGYTF. Here the CDR3 DNA reads TGTGCCTGGAGTGTACGGGGGTTGGGTGGCTACACCTTC. The chain employs TRBV30 and TRBJ1-2, with D possibly being TRBD1 (5 bases). Between the trimmed V and J ends, which lost 0 bases and 7 bases, there was a span of 12 bases. Looked up from germline, CDR1 is GTSNPN and CDR2 is SVGIG (reference sequence). There are 13 residues in the CDR3.

The CDR3 coding sequence is TGTGCCAGCTCACCACCCATGAGCGTGACTAATGAAAAACTGTTTTTT. Translated, it gives CASSPPMSVTNEKLFF. The V gene is TRBV18, the J gene TRBJ1-4; no clear D. Germline V gives CDR1 KGHSH, CDR2 LQKENI. This CDR3 is 16 amino acids long. The ends were cut back, 0 bases at V and 2 bases at J, with 10 bases in the middle.

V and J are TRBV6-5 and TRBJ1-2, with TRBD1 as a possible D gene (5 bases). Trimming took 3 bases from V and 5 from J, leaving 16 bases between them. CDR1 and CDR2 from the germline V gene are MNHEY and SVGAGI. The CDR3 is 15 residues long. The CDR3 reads CASSYQGGLTYGYTF. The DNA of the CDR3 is TGTGCCAGCAGTTATCAGGGTGGGCTCACATATGGCTACACCTTC.

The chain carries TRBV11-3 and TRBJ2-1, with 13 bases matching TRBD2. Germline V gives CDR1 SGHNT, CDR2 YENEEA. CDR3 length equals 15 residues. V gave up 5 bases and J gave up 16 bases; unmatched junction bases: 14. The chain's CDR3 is CASSDTSGGALHKFF. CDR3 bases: TGTGCCAGCAGCGACACTAGCGGGGGGGCCTTACACAAATTCTTC.

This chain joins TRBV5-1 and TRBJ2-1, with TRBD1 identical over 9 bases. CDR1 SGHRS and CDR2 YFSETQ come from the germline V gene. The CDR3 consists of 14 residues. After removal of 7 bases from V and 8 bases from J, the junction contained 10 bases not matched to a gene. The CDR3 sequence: CASRMTGGIDEQFF. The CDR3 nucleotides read TGCGCCAGCCGCATGACAGGGGGGATCGATGAGCAGTTCTTC.

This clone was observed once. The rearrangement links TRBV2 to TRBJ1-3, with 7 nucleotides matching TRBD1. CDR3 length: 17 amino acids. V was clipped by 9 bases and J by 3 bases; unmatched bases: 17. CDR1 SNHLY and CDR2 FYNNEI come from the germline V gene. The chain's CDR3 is CARAKVTGDHLGNTIYF. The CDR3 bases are TGTGCCAGAGCAAAGGTTACAGGGGACCACCTTGGAAACACCATATATTTT.

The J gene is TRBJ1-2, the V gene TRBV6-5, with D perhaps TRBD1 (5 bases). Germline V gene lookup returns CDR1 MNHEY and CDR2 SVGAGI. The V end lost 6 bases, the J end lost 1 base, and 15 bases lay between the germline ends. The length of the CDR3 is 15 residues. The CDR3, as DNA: TGTGCCAGCAGAGCCGGGACGGGTAATAACTATGGCTACACCTTC. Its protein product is CASRAGTGNNYGYTF.

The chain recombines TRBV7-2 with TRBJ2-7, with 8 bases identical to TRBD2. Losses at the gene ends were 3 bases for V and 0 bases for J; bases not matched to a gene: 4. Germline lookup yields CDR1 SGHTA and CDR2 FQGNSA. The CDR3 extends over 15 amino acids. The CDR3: CASSFNGGASYEQYF. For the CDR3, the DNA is TGTGCCAGCAGCTTTAACGGGGGGGCCTCCTACGAGCAGTACTTC.

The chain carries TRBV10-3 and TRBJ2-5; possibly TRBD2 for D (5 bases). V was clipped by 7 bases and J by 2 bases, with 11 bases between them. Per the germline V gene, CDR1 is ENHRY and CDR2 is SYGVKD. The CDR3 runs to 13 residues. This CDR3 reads CAINPGGQETQYF. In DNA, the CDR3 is TGTGCCATCAACCCCGGCGGGCAAGAGACCCAGTACTTC.

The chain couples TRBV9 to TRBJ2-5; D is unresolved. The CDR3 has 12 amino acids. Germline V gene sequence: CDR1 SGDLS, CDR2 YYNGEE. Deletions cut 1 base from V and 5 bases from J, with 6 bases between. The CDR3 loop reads CASSVLGETQYF. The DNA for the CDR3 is TGTGCCAGCAGCGTACTTGGGGAGACCCAGTACTTC.